These T cell receptor beta chains were read from a single sample in a study of cytomegalovirus exposure and HLA in healthy donors. Libraries were prepared by immunoSEQ multiplex PCR; TCRdb keeps only in-frame clonotypes and omits some of them. Of 85,000 to 100,000 clones in the sample, 69% are singletons; the top ten hold approximately 2.9%. The sample comprised PBMCs. These receptor sequences come from a man aged 50 to 59 in good health and CMV-seronegative. The CDR3 runs from the conserved cysteine through the conserved F or W. Size is stated for part of the rows, as once, few or many counts, or as a class when the clone is expanded.

>TRBJ2-4|TRBV7-9|.
CASSWGGAKNIQYF
>TRBJ2-2|TRBV5-4|.
CASSLDPGPPLELFF
>TRBJ1-3|TRBV10-3|.
CAIRGASPGNTIYF
>TRBJ2-7|TRBV11-3|.
CASSLRIRGTAPSYEQYF
>TRBJ1-2|TRBV6-1|.
CASSEVGGTYGYTF
>TRBJ1-1|TRBV19|.
CASRVRYEAFF
>TRBJ2-1|TRBV4-3|.
CASSQGVSNSYNEQFF
>TRBJ2-1|TRBV10-3|.
CAISEVAGSYNEQFF
>TRBJ1-1|TRBV6-1|few
CAGTPTGMTEAFF
>TRBJ1-2|TRBV5-4|few
CASSFAGVEGNGYTF
>TRBJ1-6|TRBV5-6|.
CASSPGTGISPLHF